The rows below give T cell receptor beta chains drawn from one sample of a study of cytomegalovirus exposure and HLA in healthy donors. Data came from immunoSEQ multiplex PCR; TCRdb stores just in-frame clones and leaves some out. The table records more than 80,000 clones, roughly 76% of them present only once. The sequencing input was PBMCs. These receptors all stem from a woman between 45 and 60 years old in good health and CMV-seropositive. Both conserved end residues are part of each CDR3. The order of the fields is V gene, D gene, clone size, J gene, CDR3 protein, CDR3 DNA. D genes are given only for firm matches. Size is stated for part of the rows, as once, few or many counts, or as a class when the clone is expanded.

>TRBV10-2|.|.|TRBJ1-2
CASSEVGAANYGYTF
TGCGCCAGCAGTGAGGTGGGAGCAGCTAACTATGGCTACACCTTC
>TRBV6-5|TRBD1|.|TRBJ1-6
CASRAQGLGNSPLHF
TGTGCCAGCAGAGCACAGGGGTTGGGAAATTCACCCCTCCACTTT
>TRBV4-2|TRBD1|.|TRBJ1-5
CASSQDPGGIGTVVQPQHF
TGTGCCAGCAGCCAAGACCCCGGGGGCATTGGGACAGTGGTACAGCCCCAGCATTTT
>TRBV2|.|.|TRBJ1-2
CASSAGRGDYGYTF
TGTGCCAGCAGCGCCGGGAGGGGCGACTATGGCTACACCTTC
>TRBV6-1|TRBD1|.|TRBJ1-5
CASRLGQGRDQPQHF
TGTGCCAGCAGACTCGGACAGGGGAGGGATCAGCCCCAGCATTTT
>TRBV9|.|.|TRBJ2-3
CASSVTTDTDTQYF
TGTGCCAGCAGCGTTACTACTGACACAGATACGCAGTATTTT
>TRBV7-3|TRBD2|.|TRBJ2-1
CASSSGTSSNEQFF
TGTGCCAGCAGCTCGGGGACTAGCTCCAATGAGCAGTTCTTC
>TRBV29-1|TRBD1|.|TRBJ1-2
CSVLKTGVNGYTF
TGCAGCGTTCTCAAGACAGGGGTGAATGGCTACACCTTC
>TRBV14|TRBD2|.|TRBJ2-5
CASSPHAGGTETQYF
TGTGCCAGCAGCCCTCATGCGGGGGGTACAGAGACCCAGTACTTC
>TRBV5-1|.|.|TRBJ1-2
CASSRGSGPYGYTF
TGCGCCAGCAGCCGCGGCAGCGGGCCTTATGGCTACACCTTC
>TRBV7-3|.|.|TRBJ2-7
CASSRAGAEPYEQYF
TGTGCCAGCAGCAGGGCGGGGGCGGAACCCTACGAGCAGTACTTC
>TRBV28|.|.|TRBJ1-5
CASSPPRGPQHF
TGTGCCAGCAGTCCCCCCCGGGGACCCCAGCATTTT
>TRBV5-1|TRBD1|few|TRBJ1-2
CASSLQGADYGYTF
TGCGCCAGCAGTTTACAGGGGGCCGACTATGGCTACACCTTC
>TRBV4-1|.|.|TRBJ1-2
CASSQDVEAYGYTF
TGCGCCAGCAGCCAAGATGTGGAGGCCTATGGCTACACCTTC
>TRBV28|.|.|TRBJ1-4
CASSSGQNEKLFF
TGTGCCAGCAGTTCTGGACAGAATGAAAAACTGTTTTTT
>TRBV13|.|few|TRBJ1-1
CASSTGSSEAFF
TGTGCCAGCAGCACGGGATCCAGCGAAGCTTTCTTT
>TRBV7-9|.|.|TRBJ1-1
CASSLKLPLLNTEAFF
TGTGCCAGCAGCTTAAAGCTTCCCCTCTTGAACACTGAAGCTTTCTTT
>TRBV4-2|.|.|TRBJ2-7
CASSQVDSTYEQYF
TGTGCCAGCAGCCAAGTGGACAGTACCTACGAGCAGTACTTC
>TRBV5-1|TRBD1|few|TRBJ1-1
CASSYAGQAEAFF
TGCGCCAGCAGCTACGCCGGACAGGCAGAAGCTTTCTTT
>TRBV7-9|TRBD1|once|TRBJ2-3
CSSSLSRDRGVDTQYF
TGTTCCAGCAGCTTATCCCGGGACAGGGGGGTGGATACGCAGTATTTT
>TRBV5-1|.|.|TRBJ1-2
CASSQTVTGANYGYTF
TGCGCCAGCAGCCAAACAGTGACGGGGGCTAACTATGGCTACACCTTC
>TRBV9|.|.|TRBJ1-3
CASSVELRHNSGNTIYF
TGTGCCAGCAGCGTAGAGCTGCGGCATAACTCTGGAAACACCATATATTTT
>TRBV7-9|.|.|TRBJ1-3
CASSTSGAGNTIYF
TGTGCCAGCAGCACATCAGGGGCTGGAAACACCATATATTTT
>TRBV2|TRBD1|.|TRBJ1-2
CASTWRTGKAYGYTF
TGTGCCAGCACCTGGAGGACAGGAAAAGCCTATGGCTACACCTTC